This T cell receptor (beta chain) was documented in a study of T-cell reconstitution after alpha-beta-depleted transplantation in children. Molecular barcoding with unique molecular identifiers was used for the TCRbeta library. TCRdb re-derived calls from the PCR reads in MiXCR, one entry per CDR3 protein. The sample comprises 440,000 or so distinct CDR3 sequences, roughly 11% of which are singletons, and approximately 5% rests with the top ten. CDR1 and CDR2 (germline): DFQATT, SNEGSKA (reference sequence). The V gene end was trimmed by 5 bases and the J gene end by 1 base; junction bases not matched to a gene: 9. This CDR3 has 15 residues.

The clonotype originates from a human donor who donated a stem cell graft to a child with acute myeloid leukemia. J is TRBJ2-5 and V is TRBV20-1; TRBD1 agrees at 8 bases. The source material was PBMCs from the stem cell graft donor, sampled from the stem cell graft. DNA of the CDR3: TGCAGTGCTTCAGGGGGCGAGGGGCGCCAAGAGACCCAGTACTTC. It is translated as CSASGGEGRQETQYF.